The table lists the clone carrying this T cell receptor beta chain with a few counts. Its target is unknown. This entry belongs to a study of identical twins. Study findings and constraints: While abundant cord blood beta clonotypes carried fewer insertions, memory repertoires showed no such pattern. Twin pairs had excess sharing that was weaker in beta out-of-frame sequences.

All donors comprised healthy Caucasians. The V end lost 3 bases, the J end lost 3 bases, and 11 bases lay between the germline ends. There are 14 residues in the CDR3. MiXCR, applied by TCRdb to the 5' RACE reads, yields one record per CDR3 protein. This sample has about 530,000 distinct CDR3 sequences, with about a fifth found just once. The same sample was also studied in work on yellow fever vaccine responses in identical twins.

Sequencing was carried out using CD4+ T cells sorted from blood. The receptor was derived from a young woman in good health. The genes are TRBV12-3 or TRBV12-4 and TRBJ1-2; D perhaps matches TRBD1 (5 bases). For the CDR3, the DNA is TGTGCCAGCAGTTTGAGGGGCGTAGACTATGGCTACACCTTC. This codes for CASSLRGVDYGYTF.